This T cell receptor beta chain originates from a study of OX40 agonist ivuxolimab in advanced cancers. Broader study findings: Expansion of clones was among the lowest in partial responders at 0.1-3.0 mg/kg.

A word on this clone: Its antigen is as yet unknown.

The assay was immunoSEQ multiplex PCR, and TCRdb's table has in-frame clones only and misses some. Of about 37,000 clones listed, roughly 87% were seen once; the top ten hold 15% to 20%. Per the germline V gene, CDR1 is SGHDT and CDR2 is YYEEEE. This CDR3 has 13 amino acids. Trimming cost V 5 bases and J 7 bases, with 12 bases left between them. This sequence joins TRBV5-6 and TRBJ1-4; D gene ambiguous. The sequence was obtained from an adult with an advanced solid tumor such as melanoma, head and neck, liver or kidney cancer. Sequencing used CD4+ or CD8+ T cells sorted from blood, obtained in a trial of the OX40 agonist ivuxolimab. As DNA, the CDR3 is TGTGCCAGCAGTTCCCATGGTGGTGAAAAACTGTTTTTT. Its protein is CASSSHGGEKLFF.